The source of this TCR beta chain is a study of HIV-infected patients and healthy controls. This clonotype was detected ten times or more. With 10 bases removed from V and 3 bases from J, the gap between germline ends came to 12 bases. This CDR3 contains 13 residues. TCRdb used MiXCR to reprocess the 5' RACE reads, holding one entry per CDR3 protein. The sample holds 18,000 or so distinct CDR3 sequences, roughly 19% seen once. The TCR originated in a human donor in good health. This sequence joins TRBV12-3 or TRBV12-4 and TRBJ1-4; perhaps TRBD1 as D (5 bases). The sample consisted of CD8+ T cells from blood. The chain's CDR3 is CATQDTPNEKLFF. Written as DNA, the CDR3 is TGTGCCACCCAGGACACCCCTAATGAAAAACTGTTTTTT.